A selection of T cell receptor beta chains follows, all from one sample in a study of spatial heterogeneity in lung cancer. TCRdb re-derived calls from the 5' RACE reads in MiXCR, one entry per CDR3 protein. The sample contains about 15,000 distinct CDR3 sequences, 6.5% to 8% of which appear only once. This specimen consisted of lung tumor tissue, obtained at surgery. All receptors derive from a male donor with early-stage non-small cell lung cancer. The CDR3 runs from the conserved cysteine through the conserved F or W. Fields, in order: D gene, J gene, V gene, clone size, CDR3 DNA, CDR3 protein. D genes are given only for firm matches. Not every row has a clone size; where given, it reads once, few, many or a size class.

D gene: TRBD1; J gene: TRBJ2-1; V gene: TRBV7-9; clone size: few; CDR3 DNA: TGTGCCAGCAGCCACGGGACAGGTGTGGTAAATGAGCAGTTCTTC; CDR3 protein: CASSHGTGVVNEQFF
D gene: TRBD1; J gene: TRBJ2-7; V gene: TRBV29-1; clone size: .; CDR3 DNA: TGCAGCGTGAAACCGGGACAGGGGGCATGGCAGTACTTC; CDR3 protein: CSVKPGQGAWQYF
D gene: TRBD2; J gene: TRBJ2-7; V gene: TRBV5-4; clone size: .; CDR3 DNA: TGTGCCAGCAGTTCGGGACTAGTCCCCCACGAGCAGTACTTC; CDR3 protein: CASSSGLVPHEQYF
D gene: .; J gene: TRBJ2-1; V gene: TRBV19; clone size: medium-sized; CDR3 DNA: TGTGCCAGTAGTTTCCAAGGCCCCGACGAGCAGTTCTTC; CDR3 protein: CASSFQGPDEQFF
D gene: .; J gene: TRBJ2-3; V gene: TRBV20-1; clone size: many; CDR3 DNA: TGCAGTGCAGAGCATCCAGGGGGAGGATGGTCAGATACGCAGTATTTT; CDR3 protein: CSAEHPGGGWSDTQYF
D gene: TRBD1; J gene: TRBJ1-1; V gene: TRBV3-1; clone size: many; CDR3 DNA: TGTGCCAGCAGCCACACCACAGGGGTAGCCACTGAAGCTTTCTTT; CDR3 protein: CASSHTTGVATEAFF
D gene: .; J gene: TRBJ2-1; V gene: TRBV20-1; clone size: .; CDR3 DNA: TGCAGTGCTAGAGATCTCAACCTCCGGGATGAGCAGTTCTTC; CDR3 protein: CSARDLNLRDEQFF
D gene: .; J gene: TRBJ1-5; V gene: TRBV4-2; clone size: .; CDR3 DNA: TGTGCCAGCAGCCAAGGTTTGACCGCCCAGCCCCAGCATTTT; CDR3 protein: CASSQGLTAQPQHF
D gene: .; J gene: TRBJ1-5; V gene: TRBV12-3/TRBV12-4; clone size: .; CDR3 DNA: TGTGCCAGCAGTTTGGGGGATAATCAGCCCCAGCATTTT; CDR3 protein: CASSLGDNQPQHF
D gene: .; J gene: TRBJ1-2; V gene: TRBV5-1; clone size: many; CDR3 DNA: TGCGCCAGCAGCTTGGACCCCGGACGGAACTATGGCTACACCTTC; CDR3 protein: CASSLDPGRNYGYTF
D gene: .; J gene: TRBJ1-5; V gene: TRBV20-1; clone size: many; CDR3 DNA: TGCAGTGCCAGGGATTTTCGGAGCAATCAGCCCCAGCATTTT; CDR3 protein: CSARDFRSNQPQHF
D gene: .; J gene: TRBJ1-4; V gene: TRBV7-8; clone size: medium-sized; CDR3 DNA: TGTGCCAGCAGCACCCAGAGGACCAGTGAAAAACTGTTTTTT; CDR3 protein: CASSTQRTSEKLFF
D gene: TRBD2; J gene: TRBJ2-1; V gene: TRBV7-3; clone size: .; CDR3 DNA: TGTGCCAGCAGCTCCGGCCGGGTGGGGTCGGGAGGGCAGCAGTTCTTC; CDR3 protein: CASSSGRVGSGGQQFF
D gene: .; J gene: TRBJ1-2; V gene: TRBV5-1; clone size: many; CDR3 DNA: TGCGCCAGCAGGATCGACAGAGACTATGGCTACACCTTC; CDR3 protein: CASRIDRDYGYTF
D gene: .; J gene: TRBJ1-5; V gene: TRBV4-2; clone size: .; CDR3 DNA: TGTGCCAGCAGCCAAGATTGTGGGACGCCCCAGCATTTT; CDR3 protein: CASSQDCGTPQHF
D gene: .; J gene: TRBJ1-6; V gene: TRBV6-5; clone size: many; CDR3 DNA: TGTGCCAGCAGCATCCACTCCGGGCAGGATAACTCACCCCTCCACTTT; CDR3 protein: CASSIHSGQDNSPLHF
D gene: .; J gene: TRBJ2-2; V gene: TRBV19; clone size: few; CDR3 DNA: TGTGCCAGTAGTTCCCTACCCAGCACGAACACCGGGGAGCTGTTTTTT; CDR3 protein: CASSSLPSTNTGELFF
D gene: .; J gene: TRBJ2-2; V gene: TRBV9; clone size: .; CDR3 DNA: TGTGCCAGCAGCGTAATGTCCGGGACCACCGGGGAGCTGTTTTTT; CDR3 protein: CASSVMSGTTGELFF
D gene: TRBD1; J gene: TRBJ1-5; V gene: TRBV30; clone size: few; CDR3 DNA: TGTGCCTGGAGTGTACCGAGGACAGGGGGTTATAGCAATCAGCCCCAGCATTTT; CDR3 protein: CAWSVPRTGGYSNQPQHF
D gene: .; J gene: TRBJ2-4; V gene: TRBV6-6; clone size: many; CDR3 DNA: TGTGCCAGCAGTTGGGCCAGGGAGGACATTCAGTACTTC; CDR3 protein: CASSWAREDIQYF
D gene: .; J gene: TRBJ2-1; V gene: TRBV12-3/TRBV12-4; clone size: .; CDR3 DNA: TGTGCCAGCAGCTTAAGCGGAGGTGAGCAGTTCTTC; CDR3 protein: CASSLSGGEQFF
D gene: .; J gene: TRBJ2-6; V gene: TRBV7-9; clone size: medium-sized; CDR3 DNA: TGTGCCAGCAGCTTAGCGACTGGGGCCAACGTCCTGACTTTC; CDR3 protein: CASSLATGANVLTF
D gene: .; J gene: TRBJ2-1; V gene: TRBV27; clone size: .; CDR3 DNA: TGTGCCAGCAGTTTCCTTATAGGGATCAATGAGCAGTTCTTC; CDR3 protein: CASSFLIGINEQFF
D gene: .; J gene: TRBJ2-3; V gene: TRBV7-9; clone size: medium-sized; CDR3 DNA: TGTGCCAGCAGCTTGACAGATACGCAGTATTTT; CDR3 protein: CASSLTDTQYF
D gene: .; J gene: TRBJ2-5; V gene: TRBV5-1; clone size: .; CDR3 DNA: TGCGCCAGCAGCCGTCAATGGACATTCCGCGGAGAGACCCAGTACTTC; CDR3 protein: CASSRQWTFRGETQYF
D gene: TRBD1; J gene: TRBJ1-2; V gene: TRBV29-1; clone size: many; CDR3 DNA: TGCAGCGTTGCAGGGACAGGGTACCTCTATGGCTACACCTTC; CDR3 protein: CSVAGTGYLYGYTF
D gene: .; J gene: TRBJ1-6; V gene: TRBV6-1; clone size: many; CDR3 DNA: TGTGCCAGCAGGACTGATTTGGGTGCCGGAGATAATTCACCCCTCCACTTT; CDR3 protein: CASRTDLGAGDNSPLHF
D gene: TRBD2; J gene: TRBJ2-3; V gene: TRBV7-2; clone size: many; CDR3 DNA: TGTGCCAGCAGGCTATACGGGGGGGGCCTCTCAGATACGCAGTATTTT; CDR3 protein: CASRLYGGGLSDTQYF
D gene: .; J gene: TRBJ2-7; V gene: TRBV20-1; clone size: few; CDR3 DNA: TGCAGTGCTAGAGACACTGGGAAGGGCGCCGATTCCTACGAGCAGTACTTC; CDR3 protein: CSARDTGKGADSYEQYF
D gene: .; J gene: TRBJ2-7; V gene: TRBV7-8; clone size: many; CDR3 DNA: TGTGCCAGCAGCTTAATGATTGGTGGTACGGAGTACTTC; CDR3 protein: CASSLMIGGTEYF
D gene: .; J gene: TRBJ1-6; V gene: TRBV30; clone size: .; CDR3 DNA: TGTGCCTGGAGTACGGGAATTGATAATTCACCCCTCCACTTT; CDR3 protein: CAWSTGIDNSPLHF
D gene: .; J gene: TRBJ2-2; V gene: TRBV7-2; clone size: many; CDR3 DNA: TGTGCCAGCAGCTTACTGGGGGCGGCGAACACCGGGGAGCTGTTTTTT; CDR3 protein: CASSLLGAANTGELFF
D gene: .; J gene: TRBJ2-6; V gene: TRBV29-1; clone size: .; CDR3 DNA: TGCAGCGCTAGCGTGACAGGGAGTCACGTCCTGACTTTC; CDR3 protein: CSASVTGSHVLTF
D gene: .; J gene: TRBJ1-2; V gene: TRBV5-1; clone size: many; CDR3 DNA: TGCGCCAGCAGCTTATCTGTCCCAGGGGCGCGGAATGGCTACACCTTC; CDR3 protein: CASSLSVPGARNGYTF
D gene: .; J gene: TRBJ1-2; V gene: TRBV19; clone size: .; CDR3 DNA: TGTGCCACCGCGAGGGGGGCGACGATGGGTGGCTACACCTTC; CDR3 protein: CATARGATMGGYTF
D gene: .; J gene: TRBJ1-1; V gene: TRBV6-5; clone size: many; CDR3 DNA: TGTGCCAGCAGTTATAGGTCTGGCTTTAGACTGAACACTGAAGCTTTCTTT; CDR3 protein: CASSYRSGFRLNTEAFF
D gene: TRBD1; J gene: TRBJ2-7; V gene: TRBV12-3/TRBV12-4; clone size: few; CDR3 DNA: TGTGCCAGCAGAATAACAGGGGGAAGCTCCTACGAGCAGTACTTC; CDR3 protein: CASRITGGSSYEQYF
D gene: .; J gene: TRBJ2-5; V gene: TRBV20-1; clone size: few; CDR3 DNA: TGCAGTGCCTACTGGCAAGAGACCCAGTACTTC; CDR3 protein: CSAYWQETQYF